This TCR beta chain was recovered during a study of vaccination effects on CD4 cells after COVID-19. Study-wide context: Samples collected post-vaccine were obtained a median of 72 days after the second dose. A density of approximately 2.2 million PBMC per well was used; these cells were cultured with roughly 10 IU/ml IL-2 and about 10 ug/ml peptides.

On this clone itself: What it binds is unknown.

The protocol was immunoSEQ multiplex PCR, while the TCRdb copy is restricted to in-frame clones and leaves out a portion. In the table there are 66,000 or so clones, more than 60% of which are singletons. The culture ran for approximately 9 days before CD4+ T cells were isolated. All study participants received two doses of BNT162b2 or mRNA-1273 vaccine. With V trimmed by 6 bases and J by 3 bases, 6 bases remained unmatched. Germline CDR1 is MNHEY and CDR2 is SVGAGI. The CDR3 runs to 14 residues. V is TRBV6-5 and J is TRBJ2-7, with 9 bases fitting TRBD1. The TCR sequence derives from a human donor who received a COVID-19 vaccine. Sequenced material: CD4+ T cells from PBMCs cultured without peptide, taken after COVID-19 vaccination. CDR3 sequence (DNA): TGTGCCAGCAGCTACGCGGGACAGGGCTACGAGCAGTACGTC. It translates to CASSYAGQGYEQYV.